This TCR beta chain comes out of a study of molecular identifiers for immune sequencing clone quantification. Study at large: Replicates partitioned RNA from approximately 20,000 or 100,000 naive CD8 cells into five parts, sequencing four.

Based on a CD8+CD4-CCR7+CD45RA+ profile, naive CD8 T cells were sorted. Study-level points and caveats: The study found clones above 20 RNA copies held over 98% of effector molecules and under 1% in naive cells.

Previously published methods and listed TCR primers were used for the bulk TCR libraries. MiXCR was run by TCRdb on the PCR reads, yielding one entry per CDR3 protein. The sample includes some 88,000 distinct CDR3 sequences, around 20% seen only once; the top ten take roughly 1%. This clonotype was recorded many times. Its specificity is not known. Germline lookup yields CDR1 SGDLS and CDR2 YYNGEE. V lost 4 bases and J lost 4, with 23 bases in between. The CDR3 consists of 17 residues. This chain links TRBV9 with TRBJ1-1, with a weak D call TRBD1 (5 bases). Specimen: naive CD8+ T cells from blood, with Jurkat cell RNA spiked in. Specified subset: FACS-sorted CD8+CD4-CCR7+CD45RA+ naive T cells. The sequence came from a human donor in good health. Some libraries in this study had Jurkat cell RNA spiked in. The CDR3 sequence is CASSPGLIKGRGTEAFF. In DNA form, the CDR3 reads TGTGCCAGCAGCCCGGGACTAATTAAGGGCAGAGGCACTGAAGCTTTCTTT.